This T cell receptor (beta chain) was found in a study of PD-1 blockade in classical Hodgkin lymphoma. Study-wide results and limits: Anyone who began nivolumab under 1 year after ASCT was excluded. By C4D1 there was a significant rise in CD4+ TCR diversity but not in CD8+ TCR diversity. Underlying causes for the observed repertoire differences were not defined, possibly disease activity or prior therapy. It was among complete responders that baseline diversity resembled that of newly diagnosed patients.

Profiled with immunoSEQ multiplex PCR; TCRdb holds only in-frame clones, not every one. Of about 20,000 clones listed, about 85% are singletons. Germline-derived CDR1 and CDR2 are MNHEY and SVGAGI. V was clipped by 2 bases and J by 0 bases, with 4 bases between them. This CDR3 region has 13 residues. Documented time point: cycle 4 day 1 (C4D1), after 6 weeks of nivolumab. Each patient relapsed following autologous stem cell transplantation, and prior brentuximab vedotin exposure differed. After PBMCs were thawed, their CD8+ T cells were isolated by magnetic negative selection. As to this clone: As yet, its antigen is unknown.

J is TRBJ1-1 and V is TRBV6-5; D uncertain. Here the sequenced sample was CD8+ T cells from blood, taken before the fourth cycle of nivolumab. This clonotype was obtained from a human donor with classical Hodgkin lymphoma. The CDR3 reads CASSYRVNTEAFF. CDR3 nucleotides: TGTGCCAGCAGTTACAGGGTGAACACTGAAGCTTTCTTT.